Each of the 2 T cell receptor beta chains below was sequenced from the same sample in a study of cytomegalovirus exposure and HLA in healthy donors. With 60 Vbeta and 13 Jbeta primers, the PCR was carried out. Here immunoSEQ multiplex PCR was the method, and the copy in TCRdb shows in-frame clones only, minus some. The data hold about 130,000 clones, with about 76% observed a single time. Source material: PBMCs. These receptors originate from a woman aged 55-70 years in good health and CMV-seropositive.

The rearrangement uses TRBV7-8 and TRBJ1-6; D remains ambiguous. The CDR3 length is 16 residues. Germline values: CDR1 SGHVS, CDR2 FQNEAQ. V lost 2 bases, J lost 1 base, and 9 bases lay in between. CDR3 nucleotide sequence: TGTGCCAGCAGCTTACGTCGGGAATCCTATAATTCACCCCTCCACTTT. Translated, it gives CASSLRRESYNSPLHF.

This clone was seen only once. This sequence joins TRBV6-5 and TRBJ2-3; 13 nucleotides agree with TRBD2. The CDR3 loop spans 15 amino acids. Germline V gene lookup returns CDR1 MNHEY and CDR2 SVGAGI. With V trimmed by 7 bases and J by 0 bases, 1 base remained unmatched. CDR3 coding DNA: TGTGCCAGCAAGACTAGCGGGAGGAGCACAGATACGCAGTATTTT. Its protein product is CASKTSGRSTDTQYF.